This T cell receptor beta chain was captured by sequencing in a study of blood T cell repertoires in COVID-19. This CDR3 spans 14 amino acids. V was shortened by 0 bases and J by 7 bases, with 13 bases between the two germline ends. The germline gives CDR1 SGDLS, CDR2 YYNGEE. Method: immunoSEQ multiplex PCR; TCRdb's copy keeps in-frame clones and lacks some. In the table there are 300,000 or so clones, about 90% of which are singletons. The gene calls are TRBV9 and TRBJ1-2, with unresolved D. The origin of this receptor is a woman in her fifties or sixties who had recovered from COVID-19. The specimen sequenced was peripheral blood. The CDR3 protein is CASSVDSGVSGYTF. For the CDR3, the DNA is TGTGCCAGCAGCGTAGATTCCGGGGTTAGTGGCTACACCTTC.